A single sample is the source of the 19 T cell receptor beta chains below, sequenced in a study of blood T cells in healthy people across ages. Next came a second PCR, run for about 6 to 11 cycles, which used a sample-barcoded 5' primer along with a J-beta primer mix. Each CDR3 protein gets one entry after TCRdb re-called the 5' RACE reads with MiXCR. The sample records some 1.6 million distinct CDR3 sequences, 34% being singletons. The sequenced sample was blood. All receptors derive from a woman aged 30 to 39 in good health.

The CDR3 DNA reads TGCAGTGCTAGTCCCCCGGCAGGGTATATCTATAATTCACCCCTCCACTTT. Residues: CSASPPAGYIYNSPLHF. The rearrangement joins TRBV20-1 to TRBJ1-6; weak D call: TRBD1 (5 bases). Germline V gives CDR1 DFQATT, CDR2 SNEGSKA (reference sequence). V lost 3 bases and J 3 bases, leaving 18 bases between the germline ends. The CDR3 is 17 amino acids.

The chain employs TRBV6-6 and TRBJ1-2; D is possibly TRBD1 (6 bases). Trimming took 7 bases from V and 4 from J, leaving 16 bases between them. This CDR3 is 14 amino acids long. Looked up from germline, CDR1 is MNHNY and CDR2 is SVGAGI (reference sequence). CDR3 residues: CASNLQQGPYGYTF. The CDR3 DNA is TGTGCCAGCAACCTACAACAGGGCCCCTATGGCTACACCTTC.

The table lists this clonotype with a count of one. A read error may be the cause here, since a much bigger clone is one base away. The chain recombines TRBV7-9 with TRBJ2-3; maybe TRBD2 (5 bases). CDR3 length equals 17 residues. Germline CDR1 SEHNR, CDR2 FQNEAQ (reference sequence). The CDR3 spells CVSSSGSEGTSTDTQYF. The CDR3, as DNA: TGTGTCAGCAGCTCCGGGTCAGAGGGCACTTCCACAGATACGCAGTATTTT.

The V call is TRBV5-6, the J call TRBJ1-2; 8 nucleotides line up with TRBD1. Trimming took 4 bases from V and 2 from J; bases not matched to a gene: 10. The germline CDR1 and CDR2 sequences are SGHDT and YYEEEE. CDR3 length: 16 residues. The CDR3 protein is CASSRTGQTGNYGYTF. CDR3 DNA: TGTGCCAGCAGCCGGACAGGGCAAACAGGGAACTATGGCTACACCTTC.

V usage is TRBV7-9 and J usage is TRBJ2-5; 7 bases map to TRBD2. This CDR3 spans 15 amino acids. Looked up from germline, CDR1 is SEHNR and CDR2 is FQNEAQ (reference sequence). V lost 2 bases to trimming and J lost 3 bases; unmatched junction nucleotides: 6. The DNA for the CDR3 is TGTGCCAGCAGCTTATGGGGGGGGGTGGAAGAGACCCAGTACTTC. This gives the protein CASSLWGGVEETQYF.

This clonotype has only a few counts. The chain couples TRBV12-3 or TRBV12-4 to TRBJ2-5, with 8 bases aligning to TRBD1. V gave up 4 bases and J gave up 7 bases; unmatched junction bases: 8. This CDR3 contains 14 residues. CDR3 sequence: CASSSDRADRTQYF. In DNA form, the CDR3 reads TGTGCCAGCAGTTCGGACAGGGCGGATCGGACCCAGTACTTC.

The rearrangement joins TRBV4-1 to TRBJ2-7; 8 nucleotides match TRBD2. V trimming: 0 bases; J trimming: 0 bases; junction bases outside the gene matches: 7. The CDR3 totals 17 residues. From germline, CDR1 is MGHRA and CDR2 YSYEKL. CDR3 amino acids: CASSQDLGGDLSYEQYF. CDR3 in DNA: TGCGCCAGCAGCCAAGATCTCGGGGGGGACCTCTCCTACGAGCAGTACTTC.

This clonotype occurred a few times. V gene TRBV20-1 combines with J gene TRBJ1-1; D gene uncertain. Germline CDR1 is DFQATT and CDR2 is SNEGSKA (reference sequence). V was pared by 3 bases and J by 0 bases, with 11 bases between. The CDR3 is 14 amino acids. The CDR3 spells CSASKHGMNTEAFF. For the CDR3, the DNA is TGCAGTGCTAGTAAACACGGGATGAACACTGAAGCTTTCTTT.

CDR3 coding DNA: TGTGCCTGGAGTGCTACCCTGGCAGGGACCTACGAGCAGTACTTC. Protein sequence: CAWSATLAGTYEQYF. V gene TRBV30 combines with J gene TRBJ2-7; a weak D match, TRBD1 (5 bases). This CDR3 spans 15 amino acids. Trimming removed 1 base at V and 2 bases at J, with 15 bases between. Per germline, CDR1 GTSNPN and CDR2 SVGIG (reference sequence).

This clonotype was counted between two and nine times. The V and J genes are TRBV7-9 and TRBJ2-1; tentative D call: TRBD2 (5 bases). Germline CDR1 reads SEHNR; CDR2 reads FQNEAQ (reference sequence). The V and J ends lost 6 bases and 1 base respectively, with 16 bases between them. The CDR3 is made up of 16 amino acids. The CDR3 region is CASRYGGLSSYNEQFF. CDR3 nucleotides: TGTGCCAGCAGGTATGGCGGACTCTCTTCCTACAATGAGCAGTTCTTC.

This clonotype was counted once. The V call is TRBV14, the J call TRBJ2-7; D call uncertain. CDR1 and CDR2 from the germline V gene are SGHDN and FVKESK. The CDR3 contains 14 residues. V lost 8 bases to trimming and J lost 3 bases, with 17 bases between them. The CDR3 sequence is CASGPPDQYYEQYF. The DNA for the CDR3 is TGTGCCAGCGGCCCCCCGGATCAATACTACGAGCAGTACTTC. Looking up the rest from reference TRBV14 and TRBJ2-7 gives the full variable domain: EAGVTQFPSHSVIEKGQTVTLRCDPISGHDNLYWYRRVMGKEIKFLLHFVKESKQDESGMPNNRFLAERTGGTYSTLKVQPAELEDSGVYFCASGPPDQYYEQYFGPGTRLTVT.

A word on this clonotype: This clone may be a read error of a much larger clone one base away. V gene TRBV20-1 combines with J gene TRBJ2-5; perhaps D is TRBD1 or TRBD2 (5 bases each). Trimming pared 1 base from V and 5 bases from J, leaving 17 bases between. The CDR3 loop spans 15 amino acids. Germline assignment: CDR1 DFQATT and CDR2 SNEGSKA (reference sequence). The CDR3 loop reads CSARGEAGRAETQYF. In nucleotides, the CDR3 is TGCAGTGCTAGAGGAGAGGCAGGGCGGGCGGAGACCCAGTACTTC.

This clonotype was recorded a few times. The chain is built from TRBV6-5 and TRBJ1-4; possible D gene TRBD1, 5 bases. The V and J ends lost 6 bases and 11 bases respectively, with 19 bases between them. Germline loops: CDR1 MNHEY, CDR2 SVGAGI. This CDR3 spans 14 amino acids. The CDR3 loop reads CASSLGTGKGKLFF. CDR3 DNA sequence: TGTGCCAGCAGCCTCGGGACGGGCAAAGGGAAACTGTTTTTT.

The genes are TRBV2 and TRBJ2-4; no reliable D call. Gene TRBJ2-7 matches the end of the DNA better, so the J call may be wrong. Looked up from germline, CDR1 is SNHLY and CDR2 is FYNNEI. The CDR3 spans 15 residues. The CDR3 sequence: CASSEALRSSYEQYF. CDR3 nucleotide sequence: TGTGCCAGCAGTGAAGCGCTTCGGTCTAGCTACGAGCAGTACTTC.

This chain joins TRBV20-1 and TRBJ2-7; weak D call: TRBD2 (7 bases). The CDR3 contains 16 residues. V was shortened by 6 bases and J by 2 bases, with 23 bases between the two germline ends. Germline CDR1 and CDR2: DFQATT and SNEGSKA (reference sequence). CDR3 nucleotides: TGCAGTGCCAATCCTCTCGAGGGGGAGGGCACCTACGAGCAGTACTTC. It codes for CSANPLEGEGTYEQYF.

The V and J genes are TRBV5-1 and TRBJ2-5, with D possibly TRBD1 on 6 matching bases. There are 15 residues in the CDR3. Germline V CDR1 and CDR2: SGHRS, YFSETQ. The V and J ends lost 3 bases and 5 bases respectively, with 17 bases between them. In DNA, the CDR3 is TGCGCCAGCAGCTCCGAGGCAGGGGCGGGCGAGACCCAGTACTTC. This translates into CASSSEAGAGETQYF.

Details on this clonotype: The junction and the germline gene differ at one end; a read error may be behind it. The chain joins TRBV28 to TRBJ2-1; 9 positions match TRBD1. This CDR3 comprises 14 residues. Germline lookup yields CDR1 MDHEN and CDR2 SYDVKM. CDR3 DNA sequence: TGTGCCGGCAGAGGGACAGGGTGGACAAATGAGCAGTTCTTC. Translation: CAGRGTGWTNEQFF.

This chain links TRBV7-2 with TRBJ2-3; maybe TRBD1 (5 bases). V gave up 1 base and J gave up 4 bases, with 18 bases separating them. The germline gives CDR1 SGHTA, CDR2 FQGNSA. CDR3 length: 17 residues. CDR3 coding DNA: TGTGCCAGCAGCTTAGACCCTAGTGGGGCACAGGCAGATACGCAGTATTTT. This gives the protein CASSLDPSGAQADTQYF.

This clonotype was recorded a few times. The chain employs TRBV5-1 and TRBJ2-7, with TRBD1 identical over 12 bases. From germline, CDR1 is SGHRS and CDR2 YFSETQ. V shed 2 bases and J 0 bases; nucleotides not matched to a gene: 12. The CDR3 consists of 19 residues. CDR3 in DNA: TGCGCCAGCAGCTTTACCGGGACAGGGGGCCCAGTAGCCTCCTACGAGCAGTACTTC. It translates to CASSFTGTGGPVASYEQYF.